This TCR beta chain was identified during a study of chemoradiotherapy in HPV16-positive cancers (dated by TCRdb to about 2022). Concerning the study at large: Candidate HPV-specific T-cell clones and common TCR motifs were defined by functional T-cell assays performed on cells from two HPV16-positive patients. Whether T-cell immunity against the HPV oncoproteins E6 and E7 changes during chemoradiotherapy and whether survival is affected by this immunity were examined in the study. The candidate HPV-specific TCRs and motifs were subsequently tracked in TCR repertoires obtained from 90 or so patients with HPV-related cancers. Summary of the overall study and its limitations: Improved recurrence-free survival in HPV16-positive patients was associated with expansion of HPV-responsive T cells during chemoradiotherapy. The functional definition of HPV-specific T cells came from only a couple of HPV16-positive patients, and the survival association was reported for HPV16-positive patients. Expansion of candidate HPV-specific clones and E7-related TCR motifs was observed in the tumor microenvironment during treatment, whereas no such expansion was observed for non-HPV-specific T cells.

For this clone: The antigen this receptor binds is unknown. Per-nucleotide qualities are absent, and no much larger clonotype sits a single base away.

V gives up 1 base and J gives up 0 bases, and the segment between their germline ends measures 9 bases. Reading from cysteine to phenylalanine, the CDR3 counts 15 amino acids. The DNA shown is the 45-base CDR3, in frame from base 1. Based on the germline V gene, the CDR1 and CDR2 sequences are MNHEY and SVGAGI. Repertoires were sampled repeatedly over the course of chemoradiotherapy so that clonal expansion in the tumor microenvironment could be followed. Library prep was done by the immunoSEQ multiplex PCR assay. As stored in TCRdb, this immuneACCESS dataset retains in-frame rearrangements with V and J assigned. A fraction of the clones does not appear; measured against another copy, unresolved V genes explain less than half of the discrepancy, and the remainder lacks a known reason. Across this sample there are about 68,000 clones, with 88% seen only once. In total, the top ten clones hold under 4.5% of the sample.

The sequences come from blood, collected from a patient who underwent chemoradiotherapy. The TCR originated in a human donor with HPV-associated anogenital cancer. The sequence is built from TRBV6-5 and TRBJ1-1, with the D segment identity uncertain. Here is the DNA: TGTGCCAGCAGTTACTTGAGGGCCATGAACACTGAAGCTTTCTTT. It specifies CASSYLRAMNTEAFF.